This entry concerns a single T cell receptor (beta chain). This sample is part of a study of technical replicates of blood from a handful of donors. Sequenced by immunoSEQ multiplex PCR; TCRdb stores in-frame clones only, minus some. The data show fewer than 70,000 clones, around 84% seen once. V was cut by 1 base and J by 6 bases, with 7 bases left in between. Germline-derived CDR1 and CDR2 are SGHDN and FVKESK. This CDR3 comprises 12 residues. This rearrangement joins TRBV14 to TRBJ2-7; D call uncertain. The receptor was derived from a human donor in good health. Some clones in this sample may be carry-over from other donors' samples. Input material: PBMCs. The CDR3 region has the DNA TGTGCCAGCAGCCAAGTTGCGCTCGAGCAGTACTTC. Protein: CASSQVALEQYF.